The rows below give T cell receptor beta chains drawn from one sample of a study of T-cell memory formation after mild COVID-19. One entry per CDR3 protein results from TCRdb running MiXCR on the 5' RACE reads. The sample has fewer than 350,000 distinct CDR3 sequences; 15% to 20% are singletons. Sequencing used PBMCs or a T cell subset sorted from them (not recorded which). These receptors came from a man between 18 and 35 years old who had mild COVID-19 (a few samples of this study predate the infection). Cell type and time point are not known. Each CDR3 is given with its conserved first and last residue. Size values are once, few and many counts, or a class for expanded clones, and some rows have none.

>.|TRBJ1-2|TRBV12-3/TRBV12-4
CASSLGDWEGSYGYTF
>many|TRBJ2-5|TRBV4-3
CASSQGGVGETQYF
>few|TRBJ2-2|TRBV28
CASSLWDRGRNGELFF
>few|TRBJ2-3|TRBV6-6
CASSYGAAPGDTQYF
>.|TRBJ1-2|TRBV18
CASSTTLFGYTF
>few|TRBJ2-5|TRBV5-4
CASTRQGRETQYF
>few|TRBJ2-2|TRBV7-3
CASSFRGGHTGELFF
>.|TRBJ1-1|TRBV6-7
CAILGQVNTEAFF
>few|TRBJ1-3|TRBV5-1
CASSYLGPNSGNTIYF
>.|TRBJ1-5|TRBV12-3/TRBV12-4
CASSLRSSNQPQHF
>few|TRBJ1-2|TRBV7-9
CASSWSDRFGGYTF
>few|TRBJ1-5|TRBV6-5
CASSYGVYQPQHF
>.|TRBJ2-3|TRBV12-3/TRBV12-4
CASSFRGRLSTDTQYF
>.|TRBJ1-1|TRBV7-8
CASSPLVDSTEAFF
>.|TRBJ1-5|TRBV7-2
CASSPTGDQPQHF
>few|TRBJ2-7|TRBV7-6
CASSASGGPAYEQYF
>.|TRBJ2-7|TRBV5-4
CASSFEGIPYEQYF